This T cell receptor beta chain derives from a study of T cells after yellow fever vaccination. With 1 base removed from V and 4 bases from J, the gap between germline ends came to 8 bases. There are 13 residues in the CDR3. CDR1 SGHRS and CDR2 YFSETQ come from the germline V gene. Study conclusions and caveats: The bulk population could contribute abundant contaminating clonotypes to FACS-sorted repertoires.

Synthesis of TCR cDNA relied on 5'RACE template switching, which attached a universal primer site and UMIs. TCRdb analysed the 5' RACE reads with MiXCR anew, one entry per CDR3 protein. The table lists approximately 250,000 distinct CDR3 sequences, 5.2% of them singletons, with more than 3% in the top ten. Many counts were recorded for this clonotype. Its antigen is unidentified. This clonotype was obtained from a man aged 18 to 29 who received the YFV17D yellow fever vaccine. The genes are TRBV5-1 and TRBJ2-5, with D unresolved. Sequencing was performed on CD4+ T cells sorted from PBMCs, taken on the day of the yellow fever booster vaccination. CDR3: CASSLLLIETQYF. The CDR3 DNA is TGCGCCAGCAGCTTGCTCTTGATAGAGACCCAGTACTTC.